The present TCR beta chain was sequenced within a study of T cells in Graves' hyperthyroidism and ophthalmopathy. This clonotype came up a few times. CDR1 and CDR2 from the germline V gene are SGHTA and FQGTGA. The CDR3 length is 15 residues. V lost 1 base, J lost 3 bases, and 9 bases lay in between. TCR beta CDR3 sequences were amplified from RNA transcripts. The HTBI primer set served for first-round RT-PCR of the TCR CDR3. TCRdb reanalysed the multiplex PCR reads using MiXCR and keeps one entry per CDR3 protein. The sample lists a few hundred thousand distinct CDR3 sequences, roughly an eighth occurring once. Orbital computed tomography and thyroid ultrasound, together with serum TRAb and thyroxine and clinical symptoms, were used for diagnoses.

Sequenced sample: blood. This rearrangement joins TRBV7-3 to TRBJ2-2, with a weak D call TRBD1 (5 bases). This receptor was taken from a young woman with Graves' hyperthyroidism. CDR3 loop: CASSLIPGYTGELFF. The CDR3 DNA sequence: TGTGCCAGCAGCTTAATACCAGGGTACACCGGGGAGCTGTTTTTT. Supplemented by reference TRBV7-3 and TRBJ2-2, the full variable domain reads GAGVSQTPSNKVTEKGKYVELRCDPISGHTALYWYRQSLGQGPEFLIYFQGTGAADDSGLPNDRFFAVRPEGSVSTLKIQRTERGDSAVYLCASSLIPGYTGELFFGEGSRLTVL.